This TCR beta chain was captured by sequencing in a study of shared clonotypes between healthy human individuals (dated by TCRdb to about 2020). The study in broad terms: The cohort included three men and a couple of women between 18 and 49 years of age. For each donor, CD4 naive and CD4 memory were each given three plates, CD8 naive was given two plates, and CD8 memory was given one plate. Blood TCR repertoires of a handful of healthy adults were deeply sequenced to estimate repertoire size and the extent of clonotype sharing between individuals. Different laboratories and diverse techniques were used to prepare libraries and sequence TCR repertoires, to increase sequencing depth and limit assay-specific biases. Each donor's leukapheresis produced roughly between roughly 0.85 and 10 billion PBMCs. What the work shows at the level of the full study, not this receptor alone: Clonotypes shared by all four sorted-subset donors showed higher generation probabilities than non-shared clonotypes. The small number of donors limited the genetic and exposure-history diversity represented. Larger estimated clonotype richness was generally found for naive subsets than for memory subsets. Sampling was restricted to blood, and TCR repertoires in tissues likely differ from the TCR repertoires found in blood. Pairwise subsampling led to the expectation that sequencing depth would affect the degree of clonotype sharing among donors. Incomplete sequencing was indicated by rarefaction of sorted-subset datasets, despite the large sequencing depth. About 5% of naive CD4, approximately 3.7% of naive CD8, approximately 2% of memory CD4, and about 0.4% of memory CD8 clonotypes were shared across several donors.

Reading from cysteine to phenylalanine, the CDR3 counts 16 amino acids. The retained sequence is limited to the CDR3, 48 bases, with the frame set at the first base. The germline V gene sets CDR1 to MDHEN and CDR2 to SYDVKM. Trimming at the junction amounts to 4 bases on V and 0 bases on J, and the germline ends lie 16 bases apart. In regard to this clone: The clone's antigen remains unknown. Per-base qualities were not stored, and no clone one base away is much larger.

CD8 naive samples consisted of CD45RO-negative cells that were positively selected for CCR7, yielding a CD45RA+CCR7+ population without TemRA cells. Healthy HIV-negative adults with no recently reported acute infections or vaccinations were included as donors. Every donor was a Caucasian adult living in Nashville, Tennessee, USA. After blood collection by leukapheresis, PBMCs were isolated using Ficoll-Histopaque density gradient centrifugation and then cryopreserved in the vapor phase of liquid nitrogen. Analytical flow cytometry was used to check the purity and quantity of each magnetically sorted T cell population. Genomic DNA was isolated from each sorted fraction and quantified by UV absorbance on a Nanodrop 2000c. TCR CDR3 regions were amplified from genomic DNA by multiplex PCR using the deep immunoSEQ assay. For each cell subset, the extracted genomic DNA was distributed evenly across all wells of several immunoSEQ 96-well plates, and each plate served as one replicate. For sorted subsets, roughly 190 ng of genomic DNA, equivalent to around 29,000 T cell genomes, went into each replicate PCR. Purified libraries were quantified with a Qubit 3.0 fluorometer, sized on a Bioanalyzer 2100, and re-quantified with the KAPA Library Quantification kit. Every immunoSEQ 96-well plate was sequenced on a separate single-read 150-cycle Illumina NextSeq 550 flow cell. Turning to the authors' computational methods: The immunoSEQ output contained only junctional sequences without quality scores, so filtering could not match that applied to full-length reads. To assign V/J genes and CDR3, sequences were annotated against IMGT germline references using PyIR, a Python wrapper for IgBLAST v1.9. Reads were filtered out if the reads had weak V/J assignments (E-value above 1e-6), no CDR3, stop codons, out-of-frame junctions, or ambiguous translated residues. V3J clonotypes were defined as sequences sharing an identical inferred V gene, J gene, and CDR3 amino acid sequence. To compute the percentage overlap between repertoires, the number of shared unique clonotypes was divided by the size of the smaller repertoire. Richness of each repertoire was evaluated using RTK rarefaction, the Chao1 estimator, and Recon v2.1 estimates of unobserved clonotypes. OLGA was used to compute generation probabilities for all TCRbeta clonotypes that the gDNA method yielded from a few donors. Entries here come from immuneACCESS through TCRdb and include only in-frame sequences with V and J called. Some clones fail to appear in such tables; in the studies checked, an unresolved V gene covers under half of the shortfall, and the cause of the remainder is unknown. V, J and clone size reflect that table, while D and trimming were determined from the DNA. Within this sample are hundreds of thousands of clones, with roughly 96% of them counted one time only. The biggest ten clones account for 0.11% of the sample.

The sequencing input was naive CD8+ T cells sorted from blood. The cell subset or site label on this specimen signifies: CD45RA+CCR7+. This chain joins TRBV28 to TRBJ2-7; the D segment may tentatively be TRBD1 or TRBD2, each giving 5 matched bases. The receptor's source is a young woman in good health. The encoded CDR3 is CASSSWDGEHSYEQYF. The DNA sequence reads TGTGCCAGCAGTTCCTGGGACGGAGAGCACTCCTACGAGCAGTACTTC.